This TCR beta chain comes out of a study of T cell repertoires in cytomegalovirus infection (dated by TCRdb to about 2019). About the full investigation: The HLA type of each donor mattered for the analysis, because public TCR beta signatures pointed to carriage of CMV infection along with the matching HLA type. The full study reports these points: The ex vivo response was dominated by HLA-C-restricted CMV-specific TCR beta clonotypes, which also provided the single most frequent clonotype in two of eight donors. In both this cohort and an independent cohort of 352 donors, the cumulative frequency of public TCR beta family members distinguished carriers of CMV infection plus the relevant HLA type.

A word on this clonotype: Its antigen specificity is not known. No base-level quality is on record; no much larger clone is a single base apart.

The data were produced on an Illumina HiSeq 1500. TCRdb reprocessing: public reads trimmed at Q25 with fastp, clones called with MiXCR, in-frame beta chains kept. Rows merge per CDR3 protein into single entries with the most common DNA and genes. The sample contains 200,000 to 300,000 distinct CDR3 sequences, about 12% of them found a single time. 1.5% to 2% of the sample goes to the ten largest clones. In the germline V gene, CDR1 corresponds to MDHEN and CDR2 to SYDVKM. V loses 2 bases of germline sequence and J loses 4 bases, and the interval between the two ends is 9 bases. The CDR3 sequence holds 14 residues, the cysteine and phenylalanine included. Kept here is only the CDR3 DNA, which spans 42 bases and is read in frame from base 1.

The specimen sequenced was PBMCs. The receptor comes from a human donor in good health (CMV status not recorded). Some clones in this sample may be carry-over from other donors' samples. This chain joins TRBV28 to TRBJ1-5, with no D gene named confidently. The CDR3 protein sequence reads: CASSLIRVNQPQHF. The bases read TGTGCCAGCAGTTTAATCCGCGTGAATCAGCCCCAGCATTTT.